The 12 T cell receptor beta chains presented below share a single source sample, sequenced in a study of neurological immune-mediated disorders. TCRdb re-analysed the 5' RACE reads in MiXCR, keeping a single row per CDR3 protein. The sample records around 20,000 distinct CDR3 sequences, 13% being singletons. The material sequenced was PBMCs. The receptor source for this set is a woman aged 60-75 years with HTLV-1-associated myelopathy (HAM/TSP).

This clonotype was observed at least ten times. This sequence joins TRBV7-2 and TRBJ2-7; D might be TRBD1 (5 bases). The CDR3 is made up of 14 amino acids. Germline V gives CDR1 SGHTA, CDR2 FQGNSA. Trimming took off 3 bases at V and 5 bases at J, with 14 bases between the two ends. The DNA of the CDR3 is TGTGCCAGCAGCTTCCAAGGGGCGCGCAACGAGCAGTACTTC. Translated, it gives CASSFQGARNEQYF.

This clonotype was detected many times. This chain uses TRBV7-2 with TRBJ2-7; the D is unclear. V was trimmed by 5 bases and J by 4 bases, leaving 6 bases between them. CDR1 is SGHTA, CDR2 FQGNSA, per germline. The CDR3 loop spans 11 amino acids. As DNA, the CDR3 is TGTGCCAGCAGCATCGAATACGAGCAGTACTTC. It codes for CASSIEYEQYF.

There are many counts of this clonotype. The CDR3 is CSAPDYRQMNTEAFF. DNA for the CDR3: TGCAGTGCCCCCGATTACCGACAGATGAACACTGAAGCTTTCTTT. This rearrangement joins TRBV20-1 to TRBJ1-1; D is possibly TRBD1 (5 bases). The CDR3 is 15 residues long. Germline assignment: CDR1 DFQATT and CDR2 SNEGSKA (reference sequence). Trimming removed 6 bases from V and 0 bases from J, with 17 bases in between.

The V gene is TRBV19, the J gene TRBJ1-3; D perhaps matches TRBD1 (5 bases). The V end was cut by 5 bases, the J end by 0 bases, with 8 bases between. Germline V gene sequence: CDR1 LNHDA, CDR2 SQIVND (reference sequence). This CDR3 region has 14 residues. DNA for the CDR3: TGTGCCAGTAGTCGACAGCCCTCTGGAAACACCATATATTTT. Translated: CASSRQPSGNTIYF. The full variable domain, completed using reference TRBV19 and TRBJ1-3, is DGGITQSPKYLFRKEGQNVTLSCEQNLNHDAMYWYRQDPGQGLRLIYYSQIVNDFQKGDIAEGYSVSREKKESFPLTVTSAQKNPTAFYLCASSRQPSGNTIYFGEGSWLTVV.

In this sample, this clonotype turned up many times. The chain links TRBV3-1 to TRBJ2-7; TRBD2 aligns across 10 bases. The germline gives CDR1 LGHDT, CDR2 YNNKEL (reference sequence). The CDR3 has 13 residues. Trimming cost V 4 bases and J 5 bases; bases outside gene matches: 2. The CDR3 sequence: CASSLTSGDEQYF. The CDR3 DNA is TGTGCCAGCAGCCTTACTAGCGGGGACGAGCAGTACTTC.

This clonotype came up many times. The V and J genes are TRBV20-1 and TRBJ1-2, with a weak D call TRBD1 (6 bases). Germline CDR1 reads DFQATT; CDR2 reads SNEGSKA (reference sequence). CDR3 length equals 15 residues. The germline V and J ends were trimmed by 3 bases and 0 bases, with 14 bases remaining between them. The CDR3, as DNA: TGCAGTGCTAGGGACAGCTTGCTGGCTAACTATGGCTACACCTTC. Amino acid sequence: CSARDSLLANYGYTF.

This clonotype was seen repeatedly, ten times or more. The chain joins TRBV20-1 to TRBJ2-3; D is unclear. V was cut by 3 bases and J by 0 bases, with 19 bases left in between. The CDR3 is 17 residues long. Germline-derived CDR1 and CDR2 are DFQATT and SNEGSKA (reference sequence). The CDR3 protein is CSASSLIYGTSTDTQYF. For the CDR3, the DNA is TGCAGTGCTAGCTCACTTATATACGGAACTAGCACAGATACGCAGTATTTT.

This clonotype was counted many times. The rearrangement uses TRBV7-8 and TRBJ2-2; 9 bases agree with TRBD2. Trimming cost V 5 bases and J 2 bases; bases outside gene matches: 6. This CDR3 spans 16 amino acids. Germline CDR1 reads SGHVS; CDR2 reads FQNEAQ. The CDR3 is CASSETSGANTGELFF. DNA of the CDR3: TGTGCCAGCAGCGAGACTAGCGGAGCCAACACCGGGGAGCTGTTTTTT.

This clonotype was recorded at least ten times. The gene calls are TRBV14 and TRBJ2-7; unclear D gene. In germline, CDR1 is SGHDN, CDR2 FVKESK. This CDR3 comprises 11 residues. V lost 6 bases and J lost 2, with 5 bases in between. The chain's CDR3 is CASSSPYEQYF. In nucleotides, the CDR3 is TGTGCCAGCAGTTCCCCCTACGAGCAGTACTTC.

Worth noting for this clonotype: No conserved phenylalanine or tryptophan ends this CDR3, so it is likely a read error. This chain links TRBV12-5 with TRBJ2-2; tentatively, D is TRBD1 (5 bases). V shed 6 bases and J shed 7 bases, with 15 bases lying between them. This CDR3 spans 14 amino acids. CDR1 is LGHNT, CDR2 FRNRAP, per germline. The DNA for the CDR3 is TGTGCTAGTGGGGCTGGACACGCCGGCGGGGAGCTGTTTTCT. Protein sequence: CASGAGHAGGELFS.

This clonotype was observed many times. The J gene is TRBJ2-1, the V gene TRBV10-3, with D possibly being TRBD1 or TRBD2 (5 bases each). Germline CDR1 and CDR2: ENHRY and SYGVKD. This CDR3 contains 13 residues. Trimming left V 10 bases short and J 7 bases short, with 17 bases between. The CDR3 coding sequence is TGTGCCACCGAAGGGACGAGAGGGAATGAGCAGTTCTTC. Translated: CATEGTRGNEQFF.

Ten or more counts support this clonotype. V and J are TRBV12-3 or TRBV12-4 and TRBJ2-5, with 7 bases lining up with TRBD1. This CDR3 region has 13 residues. V gave up 5 bases and J gave up 6 bases; unmatched junction bases: 6. This CDR3 reads CASSPGQSQTQYF. The CDR3 DNA follows: TGTGCCAGCAGTCCGGGACAGTCACAGACCCAGTACTTC.